These 27 T cell receptor beta chains were all obtained from the same sample, sequenced in a study of shared clonotypes between healthy human individuals. Assay: immunoSEQ multiplex PCR; the TCRdb copy retains only in-frame clones and omits some. The table shows fewer than 1.8 million clones, with approximately 98.5% occurring only once. The specimen was naive CD4+ T cells sorted from blood. This sample's subset: CD45RA+ positively selected. The receptors here all came from a young man in good health.

The chain carries TRBV25-1 and TRBJ2-7; D is ambiguous. CDR1 and CDR2 (germline): MGHDK, SYGVNS. The ends were cut back, 0 bases at V and 5 bases at J, with 2 bases in the middle. CDR3 length: 11 residues. The CDR3 spells CASSEYNEQYF. The CDR3 region has the DNA TGTGCCAGCAGTGAATATAACGAGCAGTACTTC.

The chain is built from TRBV15 and TRBJ2-1, with 7 bases that match TRBD2. V lost 3 bases and J lost 0; bases outside the gene matches: 5. Germline values: CDR1 LNHNV, CDR2 YYDKDF (reference sequence). CDR3 length: 16 residues. The CDR3 reads CATSRGGRGSYNEQFF. CDR3 DNA sequence: TGTGCCACCAGCAGGGGAGGGAGGGGCTCCTACAATGAGCAGTTCTTC.

The J gene is TRBJ2-7, the V gene TRBV7-2; possible D gene TRBD2, 5 bases. CDR3 length: 11 residues. Germline V gene lookup returns CDR1 SGHTA and CDR2 FQGNSA. With 6 bases removed from V and 3 bases from J, the gap between germline ends came to 6 bases. Here the CDR3 DNA reads TGTGCCAGCAGGGGGAGCTACGAGCAGTACTTC. This gives the protein CASRGSYEQYF.

V and J are TRBV2 and TRBJ1-5; possible D gene TRBD1, 6 bases. Germline assignment: CDR1 SNHLY and CDR2 FYNNEI. The CDR3 extends over 14 amino acids. Deletions cut 5 bases from V and 6 bases from J, with 14 bases between. The CDR3 region is CASSSQGGGQPQHF. In nucleotides, the CDR3 is TGTGCCAGCAGTTCACAGGGAGGAGGTCAGCCCCAGCATTTT.

The rearrangement links TRBV5-1 to TRBJ1-1; D call uncertain. V was cut by 0 bases and J by 5 bases, with 8 bases left in between. From germline, CDR1 is SGHRS and CDR2 YFSETQ. The CDR3 consists of 13 residues. The CDR3 region is CASSLEVRTEAFF. CDR3 nucleotide sequence: TGCGCCAGCAGCTTGGAGGTTCGTACTGAAGCTTTCTTT.

The chain recombines TRBV19 with TRBJ1-2, with D hard to call. Germline lookup yields CDR1 LNHDA and CDR2 SQIVND (reference sequence). CDR3 length: 13 residues. The V and J ends lost 5 bases and 4 bases respectively, with 11 bases between them. CDR3 loop: CASSSEDLYGYTF. In DNA form, the CDR3 reads TGTGCCAGTAGTTCCGAGGACCTCTATGGCTACACCTTC.

Only one count was recorded for this clone. J is TRBJ1-1 and V is TRBV9, with 7 bases identical to TRBD1. Germline CDR1 reads SGDLS; CDR2 reads YYNGEE. The CDR3 extends over 14 amino acids. V was clipped by 4 bases and J by 2 bases; unmatched bases: 5. The CDR3 spells CASSLQGINTEAFF. CDR3 DNA sequence: TGTGCCAGCAGCTTACAGGGGATAAACACTGAAGCTTTCTTT.

The chain combines TRBV6-5 with TRBJ2-7, with D unclear. Trimming pared 2 bases from V and 2 bases from J, leaving 13 bases between. This CDR3 contains 15 residues. Germline CDR1 reads MNHEY; CDR2 reads SVGAGI. The CDR3 DNA sequence: TGTGCCAGCAGTTACCGTAGGGTTGGCGCCTACGAGCAGTACTTC. Its protein is CASSYRRVGAYEQYF.

This clone was seen once. The chain couples TRBV6-5 to TRBJ2-4, with unresolved D. This CDR3 has 11 residues. Germline V gene data show CDR1 as MNHEY and CDR2 as SVGAGI. The ends were cut back, 0 bases at V and 11 bases at J, with 5 bases in the middle. CDR3 sequence reads: CASSYSGVQYF. The CDR3 DNA follows: TGTGCCAGCAGTTACTCAGGAGTTCAGTACTTC.

V gene TRBV6-5 combines with J gene TRBJ2-2; no clear D. The germline V and J ends were trimmed by 0 bases and 5 bases, with 4 bases remaining between them. CDR1 and CDR2 (germline): MNHEY, SVGAGI. The CDR3 runs to 13 residues. The CDR3 loop is CASSYSRTGELFF. In DNA form, the CDR3 reads TGTGCCAGCAGTTACTCTCGGACCGGGGAGCTGTTTTTT.

The chain carries TRBV5-1 and TRBJ2-3; 12 positions agree with TRBD2. V lost 4 bases to trimming and J lost 4 bases; unmatched junction nucleotides: 10. The germline CDR1 and CDR2 sequences are SGHRS and YFSETQ. The CDR3 sequence is 17 residues long. The CDR3: CASSTLLAGGPSDTQYF. The CDR3 DNA reads TGCGCCAGCAGCACTCTGCTAGCGGGAGGGCCTTCAGATACGCAGTATTTT.

V usage is TRBV28 and J usage is TRBJ2-7; possible D gene TRBD1, 5 bases. The CDR3 length is 15 residues. Trimming took 2 bases from V and 5 from J, leaving 16 bases between them. CDR1 is MDHEN and CDR2 is SYDVKM in the germline V gene. This chain's CDR3 is CASSLIVAGRHEQYF. The CDR3 DNA reads as TGTGCCAGCAGTTTAATAGTGGCAGGGCGACACGAGCAGTACTTC. The full variable domain, in which reference TRBV28 and TRBJ2-7 provide the parts outside the CDR3, is DVKVTQSSRYLVKRTGEKVFLECVQDMDHENMFWYRQDPGLGLRLIYFSYDVKMKEKGDIPEGYSVSREKKERFSLILESASTNQTSMYLCASSLIVAGRHEQYFGPGTRLTVT.

The rearrangement links TRBV5-5 to TRBJ2-7; TRBD2 agrees at 7 bases. Germline V lookup: CDR1 SGHKS, CDR2 YYEKEE (reference sequence). Trimming cost V 1 base and J 7 bases; bases outside gene matches: 11. The CDR3 has 15 amino acids. CDR3 region: CASSLTLAGAGEQYF. The DNA of the CDR3 is TGTGCCAGCAGCTTGACATTGGCGGGAGCGGGAGAGCAGTACTTC.

CDR3 loop: CASSVVRTSPFYEQYF. The CDR3 DNA follows: TGTGCCAGCAGCGTAGTACGGACTAGCCCTTTCTACGAGCAGTACTTC. The J gene is TRBJ2-7, the V gene TRBV9; the match to TRBD2 covers 8 bases. The CDR3 covers 16 residues. The V and J ends lost 0 bases and 3 bases, in that order; junction bases with no gene match: 8. The germline V gene encodes CDR1 SGDLS and CDR2 YYNGEE.

J is TRBJ2-7 and V is TRBV4-3, with unresolved D. V dropped 0 bases and J dropped 3 bases, with 6 bases sitting between them. The CDR3 totals 13 residues. Germline CDR1 is LGHNA and CDR2 is YSLEER. CDR3 sequence reads: CASSQEVVYEQYF. As DNA, the CDR3 is TGCGCCAGCAGCCAAGAAGTTGTCTACGAGCAGTACTTC.

The chain is built from TRBV14 and TRBJ2-7; TRBD1 is a possible D gene (5 bases). CDR1 SGHDN and CDR2 FVKESK come from the germline V gene. The CDR3 runs to 13 residues. The V end lost 1 base, the J end lost 6 bases, and 10 bases lay between the germline ends. The CDR3: CASSQGLGVEQYF. CDR3 DNA: TGTGCCAGCAGCCAAGGGCTAGGGGTCGAGCAGTACTTC.

The chain employs TRBV5-1 and TRBJ2-7; 13 bases are shared with TRBD2. The V and J ends lost 2 bases and 2 bases, in that order; junction bases with no gene match: 1. Germline values: CDR1 SGHRS, CDR2 YFSETQ. The CDR3 covers 15 residues. In DNA form, the CDR3 reads TGCGCCAGCAGCTTCGGACTAGCGGGGGCCTACGAGCAGTACTTC. It codes for CASSFGLAGAYEQYF. Full variable domain (rest looked up from reference TRBV5-1 and TRBJ2-7): KAGVTQTPRYLIKTRGQQVTLSCSPISGHRSVSWYQQTPGQGLQFLFEYFSETQRNKGNFPGRFSGRQFSNSRSEMNVSTLELGDSALYLCASSFGLAGAYEQYFGPGTRLTVT.

This clone came up once. CDR3 residues: CASGSGTETTGELFF. The CDR3 DNA reads as TGTGCCAGCGGATCCGGGACAGAGACGACCGGGGAGCTGTTTTTT. This chain joins TRBV9 and TRBJ2-2; 7 bases line up with TRBD1. The germline V gene has CDR1 SGDLS and CDR2 YYNGEE. The length of the CDR3 is 15 residues. Trimming removed 7 bases from V and 5 bases from J; junction bases left unmatched: 11.

The V and J genes are TRBV18 and TRBJ2-7; weak D call: TRBD2 (6 bases). The CDR3 totals 15 residues. Germline lookup yields CDR1 KGHSH and CDR2 LQKENI. The V end was cut by 3 bases, the J end by 3 bases, with 15 bases between. The CDR3 is CASSPSTREDYEQYF. The CDR3 DNA reads as TGTGCCAGCTCACCCTCGACTAGGGAGGACTACGAGCAGTACTTC.

DNA of the CDR3: TGTGCCAGCACCTTGGCGGGGACAGGGGCCCACGAGCAGTACTTC. Its protein product is CASTLAGTGAHEQYF. The gene calls are TRBV7-9 and TRBJ2-7, with 10 bases aligning to TRBD1. V was pared by 7 bases and J by 5 bases, with 11 bases of the junction left unmatched. Germline CDR1 and CDR2: SEHNR and FQNEAQ (reference sequence). The CDR3 contains 15 residues.

V is TRBV11-2 and J is TRBJ2-7; 9 nucleotides align to TRBD1. J lost 6 bases, V lost 5 bases, and 14 bases had no gene match. The germline V gene has CDR1 SGHAT and CDR2 FQNNGV. This CDR3 region has 16 residues. DNA for the CDR3: TGTGCCAGCAGCAAAAGAGGGACAGGGAACATCGCCGAGCAGTACTTC. This gives the protein CASSKRGTGNIAEQYF. Together with reference TRBV11-2 and TRBJ2-7, the CDR3 gives the full variable domain: EAGVAQSPRYKIIEKRQSVAFWCNPISGHATLYWYQQILGQGPKLLIQFQNNGVVDDSQLPKDRFSAERLKGVDSTLKIQPAKLEDSAVYLCASSKRGTGNIAEQYFGPGTRLTVT.

The chain carries TRBV11-2 and TRBJ2-1; TRBD2 matches at 9 bases. The germline CDR1 and CDR2 sequences are SGHAT and FQNNGV. CDR3 length: 18 residues. V lost 0 bases and J lost 4; bases outside the gene matches: 10. DNA of the CDR3: TGTGCCAGCAGCTTAGATTTCCCCCGGCTAGCGGGATACAATGAGCAGTTCTTC. As protein: CASSLDFPRLAGYNEQFF.

The CDR3 DNA reads TGTGCCATTACTACCAGCCGGTATGAGCAGTTCTTC. This gives the protein CAITTSRYEQFF. The chain has TRBV30 and TRBJ2-1; D gene ambiguous. V lost 8 bases to trimming and J lost 8 bases, with 16 bases between them. The germline V gene encodes CDR1 GTSNPN and CDR2 SVGIG (reference sequence). The CDR3 is made up of 12 amino acids. Full variable domain (remainder filled in from reference TRBV30 and TRBJ2-1): SQTIHQWPATLVQPVGSPLSLECTVEGTSNPNLYWYRQAAGRGLQLLFYSVGIGQISSEVPQNLSASRPQDRQFILSSKKLLLSDSGFYLCAITTSRYEQFFGPGTRLTVL.

The V and J genes are TRBV6-6 and TRBJ1-5; D not certain. V shed 7 bases and J shed 2 bases, with 6 bases lying between them. The germline CDR1 and CDR2 sequences are MNHNY and SVGAGI (reference sequence). The CDR3 totals 12 residues. The CDR3 spells CASTRGNQPQHF. The CDR3, as DNA: TGTGCCAGCACGAGGGGCAATCAGCCCCAGCATTTT.

The chain carries TRBV19 and TRBJ2-7, with a tentative D call TRBD1 (6 bases). The CDR3 runs to 15 residues. CDR1 is LNHDA, CDR2 SQIVND, per germline (reference sequence). The germline V and J ends were trimmed by 6 bases and 1 base, with 16 bases remaining between them. DNA for the CDR3: TGTGCCAGTAGCTCGCCCCGAGGACAGTCCTACGAGCAGTACTTC. Its translation is CASSSPRGQSYEQYF.

This clone was observed a single time. The chain carries TRBV9 and TRBJ1-1; weak D call: TRBD1 (6 bases). The V and J ends lost 5 bases and 1 base respectively, with 12 bases between them. The CDR3 length is 14 residues. Germline V CDR1 and CDR2: SGDLS, YYNGEE. The CDR3: CASRPTGQNTEAFF. The CDR3 region has the DNA TGTGCCAGCAGGCCTACAGGGCAGAACACTGAAGCTTTCTTT.

This clone was seen just once. Other DNA sequences in this sample translate to the same CDR3. The rearrangement joins TRBV30 to TRBJ1-5; D possibly corresponds to TRBD1 (5 bases). The V end was cut by 1 base, the J end by 7 bases, with 11 bases between. This CDR3 region has 13 residues. Germline CDR1 reads GTSNPN; CDR2 reads SVGIG (reference sequence). The CDR3: CAWSGGGGQPQHF. The CDR3 nucleotides read TGTGCCTGGAGTGGGGGCGGGGGGCAGCCCCAGCATTTT.